This TCR beta chain comes out of a study of blood T cell repertoires in COVID-19 (dated by TCRdb to about 2020). Study-level background: Samples covering the acute and convalescent phases of COVID-19 were provided by collaborators in the United States, Italy and Spain. The prospective study material was composed of cDNA or gDNA derived from T cells, B-cell-depleted T cells, or PBMCs. Deeply sampled blood TCRbeta repertoires from subjects exposed to, actively infected with, or recovered from COVID-19 were included in the dataset. The repertoires were made available in a free public database intended to serve as a resource for research on the immune response to SARS-CoV-2. The samples were drawn from the first 160 participants of the ongoing ImmuneRACE study and from 950 to 1,500 subjects provided by 6 global collaborators. Nearly every sample came with metadata listing a de-identified subject ID, COVID-19 status, age in years and sex. Where HLA class I and class II types were available, the types were taken from metadata supplied by the sample provider, not from assay-based typing.

Concerning this clone itself: Its antigen remains unidentified. No quality values exist for individual bases; no much larger clone is one base distant.

Overall study outcomes, separate from this receptor: The quantity of clinical and demographic metadata differed by source and by participant and was supplied without curation.

TCRbeta CDR3 regions were amplified from genomic DNA using the immunoSEQ Assay, a bias-controlled multiplex PCR. Regarding the original processing steps: The number of nucleated cells in each sample was estimated from the amplification of reference gene primers within the assay. Sequence reads were collapsed and filtered to measure the absolute abundance of every unique TCRbeta CDR3 rearrangement. For each sample, productive Simpson clonality was calculated as the square root of Simpson's diversity index across productive rearrangements. In its TCRdb copy, this immuneACCESS table keeps in-frame sequences only and misses some clones. Where compared with another copy, unresolved V genes explain less than half of these, and the others have no known cause. Clone size and V and J calls were adopted from that table, with D and trimming inferred from the DNA. Across this sample there are some 19,000 clones, with over 75% seen only once. The biggest ten clones account for about 10% of the sample.

Each collaborating institution followed its own protocols to collect whole blood in K2EDTA tubes. For TCRbeta analysis, collaborators shipped samples in one of three forms: frozen whole blood, isolated PBMCs, or DNA extracted from either of those sample types. Based on the germline V gene, the CDR1 and CDR2 sequences are SGHRS and YFSETQ. Here V drops 4 bases and J drops 8 bases, and the junction holds 4 bases not matched to any gene. Reading from cysteine to phenylalanine, the CDR3 counts 13 amino acids. CDR3 DNA is the only sequence kept; it has 39 bases, read in frame from the first base. The chain employs TRBV5-1 and TRBJ1-2, with TRBD1 identical over 11 junction bases. The sequence was obtained from a human donor in a cohort sampled during active COVID-19. The donor label of this sample is uncertain. Sample: peripheral blood. CDR3 loop: CASSTDRGLGYTF. The nucleotide sequence is given as TGCGCCAGCAGCACGGACAGGGGGCTGGGCTACACCTTC.